One sample yielded the 11 T cell receptor beta chains listed below, sequenced in a study of early stage breast cancer tumors. Sequenced by immunoSEQ multiplex PCR; TCRdb stores in-frame clones only, minus some. The sample holds about 72,000 clones, around four fifths seen once. Material: blood. All receptors derive from a person between 60 and 70 years old with breast cancer.

The V gene is TRBV6-5, the J gene TRBJ2-5, with TRBD2 identical over 9 bases. With V trimmed by 6 bases and J by 2 bases, 4 bases remained unmatched. The CDR3 is made up of 14 amino acids. From germline, CDR1 is MNHEY and CDR2 SVGAGI. The CDR3 region is CASRSSGAQETQYF. The CDR3 region has the DNA TGTGCCAGCAGGTCTAGCGGGGCGCAAGAGACCCAGTACTTC.

The genes are TRBV2 and TRBJ1-5; TRBD1 aligns across 8 bases. Trimming at V came to 6 bases and at J to 5 bases, leaving 9 bases not matched to a gene. Germline loops: CDR1 SNHLY, CDR2 FYNNEI. The CDR3 has 15 residues. CDR3 DNA: TGTGCCAGCAGGGGGGACAGGCAGACCCATCAGCCCCAGCATTTT. This codes for CASRGDRQTHQPQHF.

This clone was seen a few times. The chain employs TRBV2 and TRBJ2-7; D uncertain. The V gene's germline CDR1 is SNHLY and CDR2 FYNNEI. This CDR3 has 13 residues. The germline V and J ends were trimmed by 5 bases and 3 bases, with 11 bases remaining between them. The CDR3 DNA follows: TGTGCCAGCAGTCAGCTAATCGTCTACGAGCAGTACTTC. It encodes CASSQLIVYEQYF.

This clone was observed a handful of times. The genes are TRBV14 and TRBJ1-6; a weak D match, TRBD1 (5 bases). Between the trimmed V and J ends, which lost 4 bases and 13 bases, there was a span of 17 bases. In germline, CDR1 is SGHDN, CDR2 FVKESK. The CDR3 has 14 amino acids. In DNA form, the CDR3 reads TGTGCCAGCAGCCCGTCGGGACGCCTATCGCCCCTCCACTTT. This sequence encodes CASSPSGRLSPLHF.

This chain links TRBV11-3 with TRBJ2-3, with 7 bases matching TRBD1. The CDR3 extends over 13 amino acids. Trimming cost V 6 bases and J 5 bases; bases outside gene matches: 5. Germline values: CDR1 SGHNT, CDR2 YENEEA. CDR3 DNA: TGTGCCAGCAGAACAACAGGGGAAGATACGCAGTATTTT. Translation: CASRTTGEDTQYF.

The gene calls are TRBV9 and TRBJ1-3, with a tentative D call TRBD1 (5 bases). Germline CDR1 SGDLS, CDR2 YYNGEE. The CDR3 runs 14 residues. The ends were cut back, 4 bases at V and 3 bases at J, with 11 bases in the middle. As DNA, the CDR3 is TGTGCCAGCAGCCAGGGTGTCCGTGGAAACACCATATATTTT. This sequence encodes CASSQGVRGNTIYF.

The rearrangement uses TRBV30 and TRBJ1-4, with D unclear. V gave up 4 bases and J gave up 4 bases, with 16 bases separating them. The CDR3 is 15 amino acids. Germline lookup yields CDR1 GTSNPN and CDR2 SVGIG (reference sequence). This chain's CDR3 is CAWTSPFSSNEKLFF. CDR3 sequence (DNA): TGTGCCTGGACCTCCCCGTTCTCAAGTAATGAAAAACTGTTTTTT.

The chain uses TRBV6-6 and TRBJ1-4; 7 bases are a match to TRBD1. The CDR3 is made up of 14 amino acids. CDR1 and CDR2 from the germline V gene are MNHNY and SVGAGI (reference sequence). The V and J ends lost 6 bases and 4 bases, in that order; junction bases with no gene match: 5. This chain's CDR3 is CASSYRGGNEKLFF. The DNA for the CDR3 is TGTGCCAGCAGCTACAGGGGAGGTAATGAAAAACTGTTTTTT.

The gene calls are TRBV5-6 and TRBJ1-5; the D is unclear. Trimming cost V 1 base and J 4 bases, with 6 bases left between them. Looked up from germline, CDR1 is SGHDT and CDR2 is YYEEEE. This CDR3 has 13 amino acids. The chain's CDR3 is CASSLKGNQPQHF. CDR3 coding DNA: TGTGCCAGCAGCTTGAAGGGAAATCAGCCCCAGCATTTT.

V is TRBV29-1 and J is TRBJ2-6; possibly TRBD2 for D (7 bases). CDR3 size: 16 residues. Germline loops: CDR1 SQVTM, CDR2 ANQGSEA. Trimming shortened V by 3 bases and J by 0 bases, and 12 bases separated the two germline ends. In DNA, the CDR3 is TGCAGCGTTGAGGGGGGGGGCCTCTCTGGGGCCAACGTCCTGACTTTC. It is translated as CSVEGGGLSGANVLTF.

This chain links TRBV30 with TRBJ1-1; tentative D call: TRBD1 (5 bases). This CDR3 region has 12 residues. Trimming pared 2 bases from V and 7 bases from J, leaving 11 bases between. CDR1 GTSNPN and CDR2 SVGIG come from the germline V gene (reference sequence). The CDR3 region is CAWSRGEGEAFF. CDR3 coding DNA: TGTGCCTGGAGTCGAGGGGAGGGTGAAGCTTTCTTT.